Listed here are 15 T cell receptor beta chains from one sample, sequenced in a study of T cell responses to AZD1222 COVID-19 vaccine. Sequencing used immunoSEQ multiplex PCR; TCRdb keeps in-frame clones, though not all of them. The table has some 150,000 clones, just over 90% seen once. Sequences were derived from peripheral blood, sampled on day 0 of MenACWY control vaccination. The origin of the receptors is an adult in good health.

This clone was picked up one time. The CDR3 is CASSPGTGFSYGYTF. CDR3 sequence (DNA): TGTGCCAGCAGTCCGGGGACAGGCTTTAGCTATGGCTACACCTTC. The chain is built from TRBV6-6 and TRBJ1-2, with TRBD1 matching 8 bases. This CDR3 contains 15 residues. Germline V gene data show CDR1 as MNHNY and CDR2 as SVGAGI (reference sequence). The ends lost 5 bases at V and 4 bases at J; junction bases unmatched: 9.

This chain uses TRBV28 with TRBJ1-2; D may be TRBD1 (6 bases). Germline V gene sequence: CDR1 MDHEN, CDR2 SYDVKM. The V and J ends lost 6 bases and 8 bases respectively, with 16 bases between them. CDR3 size: 13 residues. DNA of the CDR3: TGTGCCAGCAGGCCGGGGGGGCGTTGGGGCTACACCTTC. Its translation is CASRPGGRWGYTF.

This rearrangement joins TRBV7-9 to TRBJ1-3, with D perhaps TRBD1 (5 bases). The CDR3 totals 16 residues. Germline CDR1 SEHNR, CDR2 FQNEAQ (reference sequence). Deletions cut 5 bases from V and 3 bases from J, with 17 bases between. This CDR3 is CASSRGSGTRGNTIYF. In DNA, the CDR3 is TGTGCCAGCAGCCGAGGTTCAGGGACGCGTGGAAACACCATATATTTT.

The V gene is TRBV19, the J gene TRBJ1-5; D may be TRBD1 (5 bases). V was trimmed by 5 bases and J by 7 bases, leaving 12 bases between them. Germline V CDR1 and CDR2: LNHDA, SQIVND (reference sequence). There are 13 residues in the CDR3. The CDR3 sequence is CASSSQGRQPQHF. As DNA, the CDR3 is TGTGCCAGTAGTTCCCAGGGTCGACAGCCCCAGCATTTT.

This clone was seen just once. The rearrangement joins TRBV5-1 to TRBJ1-2; D is perhaps TRBD1 (5 bases). Germline V gene lookup returns CDR1 SGHRS and CDR2 YFSETQ. The ends were cut back, 2 bases at V and 5 bases at J, with 10 bases in the middle. This CDR3 comprises 13 residues. The CDR3 sequence is CASSLDREYGYTF. In nucleotides, the CDR3 is TGCGCCAGCAGCTTAGACAGAGAGTATGGCTACACCTTC.

The J gene is TRBJ1-1, the V gene TRBV10-2; TRBD1 might be the D (6 bases). The CDR3 totals 15 residues. Trimming took 1 base from V and 1 from J, leaving 10 bases between them. In germline, CDR1 is WSHSY, CDR2 SAAADI. CDR3 protein: CASSEWTDTNTEAFF. The CDR3 bases are TGCGCCAGCAGTGAGTGGACAGATACGAACACTGAAGCTTTCTTT.

The chain links TRBV6-6 to TRBJ1-5; TRBD1 might be the D (6 bases). This CDR3 spans 14 amino acids. Looked up from germline, CDR1 is MNHNY and CDR2 is SVGAGI (reference sequence). Trimming stripped 8 bases from V and 6 bases from J, with 17 bases between. This CDR3 is CASRPRGEGQPQHF. The CDR3 region has the DNA TGTGCCAGCCGCCCCAGGGGAGAGGGTCAGCCCCAGCATTTT.

In its sample, this clone was seen once. The gene calls are TRBV6-5 and TRBJ1-2; 9 bases fit TRBD1. The CDR3 extends over 14 amino acids. Trimming at V came to 6 bases and at J to 4 bases, leaving 6 bases not matched to a gene. Germline V gene data show CDR1 as MNHEY and CDR2 as SVGAGI. CDR3 region: CASRGDRAFYGYTF. CDR3 sequence (DNA): TGTGCCAGCAGGGGGGACAGGGCCTTCTATGGCTACACCTTC.

The chain employs TRBV5-4 and TRBJ2-3; D gene ambiguous. The CDR3 consists of 11 residues. V lost 0 bases, J lost 14 bases, and 10 bases lay in between. In germline, CDR1 is SGHNT, CDR2 YYREEE (reference sequence). The CDR3 DNA reads TGTGCCAGCAGCTTGGGTCGAGCGCGGTATTTT. It translates to CASSLGRARYF.

This clone is a singleton in its sample. The chain links TRBV5-4 to TRBJ2-1; D possibly corresponds to TRBD2 (6 bases). Germline V gives CDR1 SGHNT, CDR2 YYREEE (reference sequence). V lost 6 bases to trimming and J lost 4 bases, with 17 bases between them. The CDR3 totals 15 residues. This CDR3 reads CASTIKEGRYNEQFF. CDR3 nucleotide sequence: TGTGCCAGCACCATAAAGGAGGGGCGGTACAATGAGCAGTTCTTC.

The rearrangement joins TRBV3-1 (or the pseudogene TRBV3-2) to TRBJ1-2; 8 positions agree with TRBD1. CDR1 is LGHDT and CDR2 is YNNKEL in the germline V gene (reference sequence). With 4 bases clipped from V and 4 bases from J, the junction kept 5 bases outside the gene matches. The CDR3 consists of 14 residues. The CDR3 DNA follows: TGTGCCAGCAGCCGGGCAGGGGGCAGCTATGGCTACACCTTC. Protein sequence: CASSRAGGSYGYTF.

The chain links TRBV18 to TRBJ2-7, with a weak D call TRBD1 (5 bases). CDR1 and CDR2 (germline): KGHSH, LQKENI. The CDR3 is made up of 13 amino acids. The V end lost 2 bases, the J end lost 2 bases, and 7 bases lay between the germline ends. CDR3 amino acids: CASSPDRAYEQYF. CDR3 nucleotides: TGTGCCAGCTCACCAGACAGAGCCTACGAGCAGTACTTC.

The chain links TRBV2 to TRBJ1-1; D gene unclear. Looked up from germline, CDR1 is SNHLY and CDR2 is FYNNEI. The CDR3 loop spans 13 amino acids. V lost 5 bases, J lost 5 bases, and 12 bases lay in between. The chain's CDR3 is CASSPTPGTEAFF. The CDR3 nucleotides read TGTGCCAGCAGTCCAACCCCGGGAACTGAAGCTTTCTTT.

The CDR3 DNA reads as TGTGCCAGCAGGGCTAACACCGGGGAGCTGTTTTTT. Translating gives CASRANTGELFF. V usage is TRBV6-6 and J usage is TRBJ2-2; D not certain. CDR3 length: 12 amino acids. Trimming removed 6 bases at V and 2 bases at J, with 4 bases between. The germline CDR1 and CDR2 sequences are MNHNY and SVGAGI (reference sequence).

The chain couples TRBV5-6 to TRBJ2-3, with 9 bases aligning to TRBD2. CDR1 and CDR2 from the germline V gene are SGHDT and YYEEEE. This CDR3 contains 15 residues. Losses at the gene ends were 4 bases for V and 3 bases for J; bases not matched to a gene: 6. The CDR3: CASSGPRGGTDTQYF. The CDR3 nucleotides are TGTGCCAGCAGCGGCCCGCGGGGGGGAACAGATACGCAGTATTTT.